Listed below are T cell receptor beta chains from one sample, sequenced in a study of T cell responses to AZD1222 COVID-19 vaccine. Method: immunoSEQ multiplex PCR; TCRdb's copy keeps in-frame clones and lacks some. The table includes 95,000 to 150,000 clones, 90% detected once. The sample consisted of peripheral blood, taken on day 0 of AZD1222 vaccination. The receptors derive from an adult in good health. CDR3s leave out the opening cysteine and the closing phenylalanine or tryptophan. The D gene is left open where the match is weak.

J	V	D	CDR3
TRBJ2-7	TRBV11-1	NA	ASSPRTRTYEQY
TRBJ2-3	TRBV5-4	NA	ASSRGMTALTDTQY
TRBJ1-2	TRBV10-3	NA	AIRGVGGDGYT
TRBJ1-1	TRBV29-1	NA	SVERGGYTEAF
TRBJ1-2	TRBV10-3	TRBD1	AIRPTGDDGYT
TRBJ1-3	TRBV7-2	NA	ASSLKASSGNTIY
TRBJ1-2	TRBV15	NA	ATSRVRSAGYT
TRBJ2-1	TRBV7-2	NA	ASSLDLGIAEQF
TRBJ2-7	TRBV27	TRBD2	ASSLRGVAGSYEQY
TRBJ1-6	TRBV4-1	NA	ASSQGLNSPLH
TRBJ2-7	TRBV6-5	TRBD1	ASSRGQGLYEQY
TRBJ2-2	TRBV20-1	NA	SASNLGEKVAGELF
TRBJ1-6	TRBV28	TRBD1	ASSGAGTGDSPLH
TRBJ2-6	TRBV3-1/TRBV3-2	NA	ASSPKPAGHSGANVLT
TRBJ1-5	TRBV6-1	TRBD1	ASSDRGQGHSQPQH
TRBJ2-7	TRBV3-1/TRBV3-2	TRBD2	ASSFIAGGKYEQY
TRBJ1-6	TRBV10-3	NA	AISDGLHNSPLH
TRBJ2-2	TRBV11-3	TRBD2	ASSSGTSGRAGELF
TRBJ2-1	TRBV6-2/TRBV6-3	TRBD2	ASSRDSGSYNEQF
TRBJ2-7	TRBV29-1	NA	SVGLKKLDYPKVYEQY
TRBJ2-1	TRBV27	NA	ASSLASLNEQF
TRBJ1-1	TRBV28	NA	ASSSSSTEAF
TRBJ1-1	TRBV5-1	TRBD1	ASSVTGGLTEAF
TRBJ1-3	TRBV6-6	NA	APGGSGNTIY